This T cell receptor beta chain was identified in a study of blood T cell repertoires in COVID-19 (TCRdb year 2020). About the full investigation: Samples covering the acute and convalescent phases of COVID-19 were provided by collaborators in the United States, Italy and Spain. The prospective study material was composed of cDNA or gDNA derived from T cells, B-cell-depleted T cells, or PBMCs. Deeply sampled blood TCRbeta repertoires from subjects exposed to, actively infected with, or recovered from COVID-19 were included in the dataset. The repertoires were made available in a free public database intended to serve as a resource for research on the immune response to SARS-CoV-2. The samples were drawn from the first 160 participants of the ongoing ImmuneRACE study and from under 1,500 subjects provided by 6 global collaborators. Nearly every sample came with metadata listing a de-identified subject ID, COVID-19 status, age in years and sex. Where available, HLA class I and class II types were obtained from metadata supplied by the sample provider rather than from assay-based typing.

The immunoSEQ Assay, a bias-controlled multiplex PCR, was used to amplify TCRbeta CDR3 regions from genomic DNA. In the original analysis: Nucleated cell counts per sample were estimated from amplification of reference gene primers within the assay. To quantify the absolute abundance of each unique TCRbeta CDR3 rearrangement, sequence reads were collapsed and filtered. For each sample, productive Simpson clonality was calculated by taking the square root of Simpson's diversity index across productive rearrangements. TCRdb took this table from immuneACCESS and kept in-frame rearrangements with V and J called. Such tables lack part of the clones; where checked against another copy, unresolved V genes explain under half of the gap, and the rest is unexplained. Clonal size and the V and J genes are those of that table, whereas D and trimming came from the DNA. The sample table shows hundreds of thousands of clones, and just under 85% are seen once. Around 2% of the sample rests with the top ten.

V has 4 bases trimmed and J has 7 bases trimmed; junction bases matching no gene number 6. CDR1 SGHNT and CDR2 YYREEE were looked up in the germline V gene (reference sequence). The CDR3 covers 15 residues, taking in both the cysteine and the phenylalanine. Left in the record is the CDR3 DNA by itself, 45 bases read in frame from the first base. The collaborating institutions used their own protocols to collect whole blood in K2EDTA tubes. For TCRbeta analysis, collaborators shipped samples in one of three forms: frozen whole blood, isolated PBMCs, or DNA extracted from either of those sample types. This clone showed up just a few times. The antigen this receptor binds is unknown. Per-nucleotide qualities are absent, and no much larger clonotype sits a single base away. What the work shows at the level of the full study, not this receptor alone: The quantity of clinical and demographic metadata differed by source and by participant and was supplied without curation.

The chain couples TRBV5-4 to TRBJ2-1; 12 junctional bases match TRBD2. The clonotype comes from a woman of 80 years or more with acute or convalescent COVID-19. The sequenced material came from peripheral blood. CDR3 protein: CASSRSSGRGNEQFF. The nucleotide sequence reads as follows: TGTGCCAGCAGCAGGTCTAGCGGGAGGGGAAATGAGCAGTTCTTC.